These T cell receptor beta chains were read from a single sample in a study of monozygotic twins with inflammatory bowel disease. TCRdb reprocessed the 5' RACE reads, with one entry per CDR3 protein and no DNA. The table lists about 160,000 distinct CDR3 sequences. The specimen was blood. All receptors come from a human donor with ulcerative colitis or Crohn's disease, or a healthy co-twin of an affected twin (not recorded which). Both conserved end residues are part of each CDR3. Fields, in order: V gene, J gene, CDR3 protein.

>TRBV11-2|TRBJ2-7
CASSFYMGYEQYF
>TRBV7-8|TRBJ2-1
CASSLALAGGLAWEQFF
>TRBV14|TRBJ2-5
CASSQTAGGETQYF
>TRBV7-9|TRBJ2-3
CASSLVVENTDTQYF
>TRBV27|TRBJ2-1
CASSGTSGRIIYNEQFF
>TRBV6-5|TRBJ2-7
CASSRQGENEQYF
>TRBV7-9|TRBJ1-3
CASFPLQGNTIYF
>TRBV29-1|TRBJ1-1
CSSGRVEGTEAFF
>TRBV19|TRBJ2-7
CASSTLAGSYEQYF
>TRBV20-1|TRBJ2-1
CSARDSSGRSNEQFF
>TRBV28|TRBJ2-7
CASRRAPSASYEQYF
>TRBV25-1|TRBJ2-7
CASSRGQYYEQYF
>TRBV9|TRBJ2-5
CASSLGLPETQYF
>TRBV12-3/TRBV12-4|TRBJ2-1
CASSRLAGSEQFF
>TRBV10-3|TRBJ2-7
CAISVQYEQYF
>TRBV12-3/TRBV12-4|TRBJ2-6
CASSLRGFSGANVLTF
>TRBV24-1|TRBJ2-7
CATSDPGTGSYEQYF
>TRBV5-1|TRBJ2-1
CASSARTSGTYNEQFF
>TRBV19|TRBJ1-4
CASSISSHRREKLFF
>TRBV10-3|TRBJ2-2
CAISRRDANTGELFF
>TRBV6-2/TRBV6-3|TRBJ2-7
CASSYSGLAGGEQYF
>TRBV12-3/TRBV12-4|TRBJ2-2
CASSTLGNGELFF
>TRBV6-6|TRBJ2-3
CASSYGYTDTQYF
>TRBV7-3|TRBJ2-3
CASSRQGRVTDTQYF
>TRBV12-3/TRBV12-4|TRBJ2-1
CASRGINEQFF
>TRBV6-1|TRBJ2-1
CASTADYNEQFF
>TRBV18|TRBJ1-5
CASSDRGSNQPQHF
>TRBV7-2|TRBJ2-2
CASSLIRTMGELFF
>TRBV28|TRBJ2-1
CASSAREAGANNEQFF
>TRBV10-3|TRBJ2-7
CAISDSRDRAYEQYF
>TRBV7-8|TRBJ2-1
CASSPDNSYNEQFF
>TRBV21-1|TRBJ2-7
CASSKAGSGSVPEQYF
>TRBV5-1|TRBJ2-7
CASGMTPSSSYEQYF
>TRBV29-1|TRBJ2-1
CSVGGLAANNEQFF
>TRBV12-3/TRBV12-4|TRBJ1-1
CASSFRGRTEAFF
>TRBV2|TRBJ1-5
CATRTGNQPQHF
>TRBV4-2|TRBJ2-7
CASSQVGYEQYF
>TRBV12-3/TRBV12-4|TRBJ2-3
CASSQRERDTQYF
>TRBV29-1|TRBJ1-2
CSVLPGSYGYTF
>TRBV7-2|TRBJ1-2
CASSTHLRDYGYTF
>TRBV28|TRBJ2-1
CASRAGGSEIYNEQFF
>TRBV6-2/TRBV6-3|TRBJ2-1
CASSYVPRLAGGGNEQFF
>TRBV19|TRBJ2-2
CASMAREVTGELFF
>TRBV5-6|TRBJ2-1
CASSLPGDNEQFF
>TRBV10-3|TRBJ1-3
CAISGTTGNTIYF
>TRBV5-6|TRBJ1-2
CASILYGSRGYTF
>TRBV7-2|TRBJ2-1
CASSPIKEQFF
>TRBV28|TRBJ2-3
CASSFLRFDRGRAQQYF
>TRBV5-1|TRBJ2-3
CASSFRGATDTQYF
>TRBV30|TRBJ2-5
CAWSTGQNPTKETQYF
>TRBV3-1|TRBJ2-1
CASSQDNSPHNEQFF
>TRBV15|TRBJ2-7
CATSRGGVYVEQYF
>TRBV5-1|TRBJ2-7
CASSNPTSGNEQYF
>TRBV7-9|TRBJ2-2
CASSPGPGRTSITNTGELFF
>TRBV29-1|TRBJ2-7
CSVGLAGAEQYF
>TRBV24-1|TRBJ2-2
CATSEGLAGGYTGELFF
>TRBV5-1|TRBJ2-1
CASSSGEGHPSSYNEQFF
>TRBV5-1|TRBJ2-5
CASSFRAPEETQYF
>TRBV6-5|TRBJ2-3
CASRLGLFTDTQYF